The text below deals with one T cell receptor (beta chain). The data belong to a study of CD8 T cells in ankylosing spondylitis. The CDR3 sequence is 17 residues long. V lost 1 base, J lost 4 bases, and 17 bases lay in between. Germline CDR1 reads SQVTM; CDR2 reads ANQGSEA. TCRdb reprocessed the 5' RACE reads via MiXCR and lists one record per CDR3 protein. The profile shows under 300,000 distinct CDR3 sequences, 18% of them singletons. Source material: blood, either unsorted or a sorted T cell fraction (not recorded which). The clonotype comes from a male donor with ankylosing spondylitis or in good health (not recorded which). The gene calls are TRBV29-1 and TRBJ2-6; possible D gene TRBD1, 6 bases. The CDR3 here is CSVEVWRQGWGANVLTF. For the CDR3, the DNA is TGCAGCGTTGAAGTGTGGCGTCAGGGGTGGGGGGCCAACGTCCTGACTTTC.